The 5 T cell receptor beta chains in this list originate from one sample, sequenced in a study of Ad26.COV2.S vaccination and SARS-CoV-2 variants. The treatment denotes: 15 to 20 received Ad26.COV2.S at low or high dose, single or two shots; 5 received placebo; per-sample allocation not given. Sampling was done on day 63 after the first vaccine or placebo injection. Generated by immunoSEQ multiplex PCR, the TCRdb table keeps only in-frame clones and is missing some. Of around 300,000 clones listed, roughly 90% are singletons. Specimen: peripheral blood, collected in a trial of Ad26.COV2.S vaccine versus placebo. The receptors come from a person aged 18 to 65 who received the Ad26.COV2.S COVID-19 vaccine or a placebo.

J is TRBJ2-1 and V is TRBV9, with D maybe TRBD1 (5 bases). The germline V gene has CDR1 SGDLS and CDR2 YYNGEE. This CDR3 has 14 amino acids. The V end lost 0 bases, the J end lost 3 bases, and 7 bases lay between the germline ends. CDR3 in DNA: TGTGCCAGCAGCGTAGCGGACAACTACAATGAGCAGTTCTTC. Amino acid sequence: CASSVADNYNEQFF.

The CDR3 region is CASSTGQGDYGYTF. The CDR3 region has the DNA TGTGCCAGCAGTACAGGACAGGGCGACTATGGCTACACCTTC. The chain is built from TRBV28 and TRBJ1-2; 8 positions agree with TRBD1. J was trimmed by 3 bases and V by 5 bases; bases with no gene match: 5. Looked up from germline, CDR1 is MDHEN and CDR2 is SYDVKM. The length of the CDR3 is 14 residues.

The J gene is TRBJ2-7, the V gene TRBV6-5; D uncertain. Germline assignment: CDR1 MNHEY and CDR2 SVGAGI. Trimming stripped 0 bases from V and 6 bases from J, with 3 bases between. This CDR3 is 11 amino acids long. In DNA, the CDR3 is TGTGCCAGCAGTTACTCGACCGAGCAGTACTTC. This gives the protein CASSYSTEQYF.

V and J are TRBV6-1 and TRBJ1-1; 10 bases map to TRBD1. The CDR3 is made up of 17 amino acids. The germline gives CDR1 MNHNS, CDR2 SASEGT. The trim removed 2 bases at V and 2 bases at J, leaving 8 bases unmatched. CDR3 protein: CASSELMGTGVNTEAFF. The CDR3 region has the DNA TGTGCCAGCAGTGAACTCATGGGGACAGGGGTAAACACTGAAGCTTTCTTT.

Remarks on this clone: At the DNA level, this CDR3 is encoded by other sequences in the same sample as well. The V and J genes are TRBV6-5 and TRBJ1-6; D is undetermined. There are 12 residues in the CDR3. Per germline, CDR1 MNHEY and CDR2 SVGAGI. Trimming stripped 2 bases from V and 10 bases from J, with 6 bases between. This CDR3 reads CASSYSGSPLHF. CDR3 sequence (DNA): TGTGCCAGCAGTTACAGCGGATCACCCCTCCACTTT.